A selection of T cell receptor beta chains follows, all from one sample in a study of blood T cell repertoires in COVID-19. TCRdb's table, derived via immunoSEQ multiplex PCR, lists solely in-frame clones and lacks some. The sample records about 240,000 clones, roughly four fifths being singletons. The material sequenced was peripheral blood. The receptors were gathered from a woman aged 80 or older with acute or convalescent COVID-19. CDR3s include the opening cysteine and the closing phenylalanine or tryptophan. Each record gives: J gene, D gene, V gene, clone size, CDR3 protein, CDR3 DNA. The D gene is left open where the match is weak. Some rows mark clone size as missing; the rest say once, few, many or name a class of expanded clone.

>TRBJ2-2|TRBD1|TRBV19|once
CASSIPTGGWTGELFF
TGTGCCAGTAGTATCCCCACAGGGGGCTGGACCGGGGAGCTGTTTTTT
>TRBJ2-7|-|TRBV7-9|once
CASSPNVRRGSYEQYF
TGTGCCAGCAGCCCCAATGTCAGACGGGGGTCATACGAGCAGTACTTC
>TRBJ2-1|TRBD1|TRBV6-5|-
CASRERQGAFNEQFF
TGTGCCAGCAGGGAGAGACAGGGGGCATTCAATGAGCAGTTCTTC
>TRBJ1-4|-|TRBV3-1/TRBV3-2|-
CASSQGLAGYGGNEKLFF
TGTGCCAGCAGCCAAGGGCTAGCGGGTTACGGGGGTAATGAAAAACTGTTTTTT
>TRBJ1-5|TRBD1|TRBV28|-
CASSWDRGNQPQHF
TGTGCCAGCAGTTGGGACAGGGGAAATCAGCCCCAGCATTTT
>TRBJ2-7|-|TRBV2|-
CASSEEGTRLYEQYF
TGTGCCAGCAGTGAAGAAGGGACAAGGCTTTACGAGCAGTACTTC
>TRBJ1-4|-|TRBV5-1|-
CASRRQTNEKLFF
TGCGCCAGCAGACGCCAGACTAATGAAAAACTGTTTTTT
>TRBJ1-1|-|TRBV28|-
CASSFFGETEAFF
TGTGCCAGCAGTTTCTTCGGGGAGACTGAAGCTTTCTTT
>TRBJ1-1|TRBD1|TRBV19|few
CASSGRDRQINTEAFF
TGTGCCAGTAGTGGGAGGGACAGGCAGATTAACACTGAAGCTTTCTTT
>TRBJ2-1|-|TRBV18|-
CASSPSDNEQFF
TGTGCCAGCTCACCATCAGACAATGAGCAGTTCTTC
>TRBJ1-5|TRBD1|TRBV5-5|-
CASSLDGRGVQPQHF
TGTGCCAGCAGCTTGGACGGCAGGGGGGTTCAGCCCCAGCATTTT
>TRBJ1-3|-|TRBV19|-
CASSISTGPSGNTIYF
TGTGCCAGTAGTATCTCGACAGGACCCTCTGGAAACACCATATATTTT